This paragraph covers one T cell receptor (beta chain) sequence. The CDR3 has 15 residues. Germline V CDR1 and CDR2: KGHSH, LQKENI. V was pared by 3 bases and J by 2 bases, with 11 bases between. The sample comes from a study of beta chain features in type 1 diabetes. Investigators reverse transcribed all isolated RNA, so they sequenced expressed TCRB transcripts. Profiling relied on immunoSEQ multiplex PCR, and the TCRdb table lists in-frame clones only, not all of them. The data hold 450,000 to 600,000 clones, with 30% observed a single time. V and J are TRBV18 and TRBJ1-5; D unclear. The sample comprised naive CD4+ T cells from blood. This sequence was found in a man between 18 and 35 years old in good health. The DNA of the CDR3 is TGTGCCAGCTCACCCTCGGACGGCCGCAATCAGCCCCAGCATTTT. This codes for CASSPSDGRNQPQHF.